This TCR beta chain came from a study of human T cells and chemical hapten exposure. Overall study findings and caveats: Donor immune responses may differ from healthy people's, since all donors had alopecia.

Trimming left V 6 bases short and J 2 bases short, with 11 bases between. The CDR3 length is 13 residues. CDR1 MDHEN and CDR2 SYDVKM come from the germline V gene. The time point here: pre-sensitization, week 0. Treatment here: therapeutic diphenylcyclopropenone sensitization with weekly scalp DPC. Via MiXCR, TCRdb re-called the RACE reads, giving one row per CDR3 protein. The data show over 55,000 distinct CDR3 sequences, with more than 9% seen just once and around 10% held by the top ten. About this clonotype: What it recognizes is unknown.

This chain joins TRBV28 and TRBJ2-7; D is unclear. The source of this sequence is a man between 35 and 55 years old with alopecia areata. Some clones in this sample may be carry-over from other donors' samples. This specimen was whole blood, taken in connection with sensitization to the hapten diphenylcyclopropenone (DPC). The CDR3 sequence is CASSRRNTYEQYF. CDR3 DNA: TGTGCCAGCAGCCGACGGAACACCTACGAGCAGTACTTC.